This paragraph reports one T cell receptor beta chain. This entry belongs to a study of T cell changes during pregnancy in multiple sclerosis. Using immunoSEQ multiplex PCR, the repertoire was profiled, and TCRdb retains in-frame clones only, with some absent. The sample lists some 77,000 clones; around 94% were seen once. Between the trimmed V and J ends, which lost 0 bases and 0 bases, there was a span of 16 bases. CDR3 length equals 17 residues. Germline assignment: CDR1 GTSNPN and CDR2 SVGIG (reference sequence). The material was CD4+ T cells from peripheral blood mononuclear cells, obtained before pregnancy. The TCR sequence derives from a female donor with multiple sclerosis, enrolled in a pregnancy study. This chain joins TRBV30 and TRBJ2-3; tentatively, D is TRBD2 (5 bases). The CDR3 here is CAWSVPAALTSTDTQYF. CDR3 DNA: TGTGCCTGGAGTGTACCAGCGGCGCTCACTAGCACAGATACGCAGTATTTT.